The rows below give T cell receptor beta chains drawn from one sample of a study of a mutant IDH1 vaccine in newly diagnosed glioma. The antigens of these receptors remain unknown. Sequencing used immunoSEQ multiplex PCR; TCRdb keeps in-frame clones, though not all of them. This table holds approximately 56,000 clones, approximately 65% found once. This material consisted of peripheral blood mononuclear cells (PBMCs), taken from a glioma patient whose treatment included an IDH1 peptide vaccine. The receptor set was obtained from a man aged 40-55 years with glioma. Some clones in this sample may be carry-over from other donors' samples. The CDR3 runs from the conserved cysteine through the conserved F or W. D genes are given only for firm matches. The size entry is marked missing in some rows and otherwise reads once, few, many or a size class.

.	TRBV6-5	.	TRBJ2-1	CASSYTAGEQFF	TGTGCCAGCAGTTACACGGCAGGAGAGCAGTTCTTC
.	TRBV6-1	.	TRBJ1-4	CASRAPVIEKLFF	TGTGCCAGCAGGGCCCCCGTTATTGAAAAACTGTTTTTT
.	TRBV7-2	.	TRBJ1-3	CASSPQASGNTIYF	TGTGCCAGCAGCCCCCAGGCTTCTGGAAACACCATATATTTT
once	TRBV6-6	.	TRBJ1-5	CASSGTASNQPQHF	TGTGCCAGCAGTGGGACGGCGAGCAATCAGCCCCAGCATTTT
.	TRBV7-9	.	TRBJ2-5	CASSLAGAGETQYF	TGTGCCAGCAGCTTGGCGGGGGCTGGGGAGACCCAGTACTTC
few	TRBV19	.	TRBJ2-7	CASSSGYTSYEQYF	TGTGCCAGTAGTTCCGGGTATACCTCCTACGAGCAGTACTTC
once	TRBV5-5	TRBD1	TRBJ2-2	CASSLDGQGATGELFF	TGTGCCAGCAGCTTGGACGGGCAGGGGGCCACCGGGGAGCTGTTTTTT
.	TRBV6-5	.	TRBJ1-2	CASSYLPLDRRDGYTF	TGTGCCAGCAGTTACTTGCCTCTCGACCGGCGGGATGGCTACACCTTC
.	TRBV5-1	.	TRBJ1-6	CASSPNGEPLHF	TGCGCCAGCAGCCCCAACGGTGAACCCCTCCACTTT
once	TRBV6-5	.	TRBJ2-7	CASSYKVSGYPYEQYF	TGTGCCAGCAGTTACAAGGTGTCAGGGTATCCCTACGAGCAGTACTTC
once	TRBV2	TRBD1	TRBJ1-1	CASTGTGDWRTEAFF	TGTGCCAGCACCGGGACAGGGGATTGGCGCACTGAAGCTTTCTTT
.	TRBV19	.	TRBJ1-4	CASSQGGGPNEKLFF	TGTGCCAGTAGTCAAGGCGGGGGTCCTAATGAAAAACTGTTTTTT
.	TRBV6-5	.	TRBJ2-7	CASTFAGTGAYEQYF	TGTGCCAGCACTTTCGCCGGGACCGGGGCCTACGAGCAGTACTTC
.	TRBV4-1	.	TRBJ2-7	CASSPRSGDSYEQYF	TGCGCCAGCAGCCCACGCTCAGGGGACTCCTACGAGCAGTACTTC
.	TRBV5-1	.	TRBJ1-2	CASSSEGDGYGYTF	TGCGCCAGCAGCTCTGAAGGGGACGGCTATGGCTACACCTTC
few	TRBV6-4	.	TRBJ1-5	CASQRLDNQPQHF	TGTGCCAGCCAGCGTTTAGATAATCAGCCCCAGCATTTT
few	TRBV27	.	TRBJ2-2	CASSPFPGELFF	TGTGCCAGCAGTCCCTTTCCCGGGGAGCTGTTTTTT
.	TRBV2	.	TRBJ2-2	CASWQGTGELFF	TGTGCCAGCTGGCAGGGCACCGGGGAGCTGTTTTTT
.	TRBV6-1	.	TRBJ2-5	CASGLRGQETQYF	TGTGCCAGCGGACTCCGGGGGCAAGAGACCCAGTACTTC